The clone carrying this T cell receptor beta chain was detected many times. Antigen: not known. This entry belongs to a study of CD8 T cells in ankylosing spondylitis. Study outcomes and limitations: Disease-linked clones reportedly concentrated significantly in matched ankylosing spondylitis synovial fluid. About 8 highly homologous variants made up a TCR beta motif that seemed to typify ankylosing spondylitis blood.

TCRdb reprocessed the 5' RACE reads via MiXCR and lists one record per CDR3 protein. This table has some 29,000 distinct CDR3 sequences, around 6.7% appearing once. The germline V gene encodes CDR1 DFQATT and CDR2 SNEGSKA (reference sequence). The germline V and J ends were trimmed by 5 bases and 7 bases, with 20 bases remaining between them. CDR3 length equals 14 residues. The chain combines TRBV20-1 with TRBJ1-2; a possible D gene is TRBD1 (6 bases). The receptor comes from a male donor with ankylosing spondylitis or in good health (not recorded which). The sample comprised blood, either unsorted or a sorted T cell fraction (not recorded which). CDR3 nucleotides: TGCAGTGCTCGGGAGGGAGGGGGAAGGTTTGGCTACACCTTC. Protein sequence: CSAREGGGRFGYTF.